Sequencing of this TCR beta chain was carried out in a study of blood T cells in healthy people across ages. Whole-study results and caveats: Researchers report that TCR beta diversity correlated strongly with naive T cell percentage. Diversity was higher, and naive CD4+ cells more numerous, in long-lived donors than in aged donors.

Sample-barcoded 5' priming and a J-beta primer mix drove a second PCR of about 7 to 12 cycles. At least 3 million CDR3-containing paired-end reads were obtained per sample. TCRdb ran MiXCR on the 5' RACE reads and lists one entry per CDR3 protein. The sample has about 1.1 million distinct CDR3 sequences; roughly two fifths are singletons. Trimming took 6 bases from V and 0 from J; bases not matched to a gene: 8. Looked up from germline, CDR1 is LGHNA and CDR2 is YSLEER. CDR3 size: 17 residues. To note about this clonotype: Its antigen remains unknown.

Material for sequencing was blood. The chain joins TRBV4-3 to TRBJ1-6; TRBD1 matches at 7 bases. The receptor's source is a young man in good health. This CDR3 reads CASSRGTDSSYNSPLHF. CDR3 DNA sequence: TGCGCCAGCAGTCGAGGGACAGATTCCTCCTATAATTCACCCCTCCACTTT.